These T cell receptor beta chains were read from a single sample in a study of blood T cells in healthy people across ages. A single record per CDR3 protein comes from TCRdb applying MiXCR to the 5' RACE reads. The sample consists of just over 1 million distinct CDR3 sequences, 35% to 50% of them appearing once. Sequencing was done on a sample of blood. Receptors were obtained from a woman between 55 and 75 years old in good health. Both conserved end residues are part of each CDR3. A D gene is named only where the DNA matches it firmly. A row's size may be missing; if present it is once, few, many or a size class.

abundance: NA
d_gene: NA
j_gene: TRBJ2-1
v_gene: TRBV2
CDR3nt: TGTGCCAGCAGATCCAATGAGCAGTTCTTC
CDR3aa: CASRSNEQFF

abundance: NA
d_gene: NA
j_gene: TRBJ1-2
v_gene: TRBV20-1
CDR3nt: TGCAGTGCCATAGGGGGGACTTCTAACTATGGCTACACCTTC
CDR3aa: CSAIGGTSNYGYTF

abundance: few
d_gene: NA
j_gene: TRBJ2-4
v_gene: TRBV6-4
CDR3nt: TGTGCCAGCAGTGACTCTAGCAAAAACATTCAGTACTTC
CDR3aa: CASSDSSKNIQYF

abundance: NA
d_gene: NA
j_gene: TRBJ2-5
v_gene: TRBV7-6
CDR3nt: TGTGCCAGTAGCCCTTCCAAGACCCAGTACTTC
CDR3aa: CASSPSKTQYF

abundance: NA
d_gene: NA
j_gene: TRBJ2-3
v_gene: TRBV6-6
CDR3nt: TGTGCCAGCAGTTCGTACCGAACAGGAAGCACAGATACGCAGTATTTT
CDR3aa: CASSSYRTGSTDTQYF

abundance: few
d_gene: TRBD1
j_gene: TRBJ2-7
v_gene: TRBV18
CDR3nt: TGTGCCAGCTCACCACTCTTGGGACAGGGCGGTTACGGGCAGTACTTC
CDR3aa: CASSPLLGQGGYGQYF

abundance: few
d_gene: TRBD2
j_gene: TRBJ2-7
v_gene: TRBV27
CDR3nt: TGTGCCAGCAGTACTCCGGGACTAATCTACGAGCAGTACTTC
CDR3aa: CASSTPGLIYEQYF

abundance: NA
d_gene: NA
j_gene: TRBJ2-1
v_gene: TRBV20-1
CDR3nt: TGCAGTGCTAGAGGAGGGGGGAGACACAATGAGCAGTTCTTC
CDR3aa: CSARGGGRHNEQFF

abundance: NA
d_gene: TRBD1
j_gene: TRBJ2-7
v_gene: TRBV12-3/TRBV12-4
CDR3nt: TGTGCCAGCAGTCCCAGAGGGACAGGGGGCGCAGGGCTCTGCGAGCAGTACTTC
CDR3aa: CASSPRGTGGAGLCEQYF

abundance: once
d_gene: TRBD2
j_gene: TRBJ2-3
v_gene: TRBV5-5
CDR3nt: TGTGCCAGCAGCTCCTCCGGACTAGCGGGGAACACAGATACGCAGTATTTT
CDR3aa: CASSSSGLAGNTDTQYF

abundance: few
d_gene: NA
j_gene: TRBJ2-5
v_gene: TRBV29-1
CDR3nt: TGCAGCGTTGATTTTCGGGTTACCCGGTTGCGGTACTTC
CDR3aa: CSVDFRVTRLRYF

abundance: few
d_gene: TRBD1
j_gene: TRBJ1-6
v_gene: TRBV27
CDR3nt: TGTGCCAGCAGTTTAGCCGGCAGGGGGGGATCACCCCTCCACTTT
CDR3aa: CASSLAGRGGSPLHF

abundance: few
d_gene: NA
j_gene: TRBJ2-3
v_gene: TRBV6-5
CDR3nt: TGTGCCAGCCGCAGCTTTACAGATACGCAGTATTTT
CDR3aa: CASRSFTDTQYF

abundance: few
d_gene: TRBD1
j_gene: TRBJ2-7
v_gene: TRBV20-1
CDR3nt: TGCAGTGCTAGACCTCAAGACAGGGGGCTGTACTTC
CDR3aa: CSARPQDRGLYF

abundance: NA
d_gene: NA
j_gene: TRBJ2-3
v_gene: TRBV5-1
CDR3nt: TGCGCCAGCAGAGGACTTACAGAAGATACGCAGTATTTT
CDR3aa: CASRGLTEDTQYF

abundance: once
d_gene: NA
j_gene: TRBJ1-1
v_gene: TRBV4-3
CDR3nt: TGCGCCAGCAGCCAAGAGGCGGGACGGCAAAACACTGAAGCTTTCTTT
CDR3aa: CASSQEAGRQNTEAFF

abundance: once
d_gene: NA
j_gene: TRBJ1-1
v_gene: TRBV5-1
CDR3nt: TGCGCCAGCATTCGACGGGGTACTGAAGCTTTCTTT
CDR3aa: CASIRRGTEAFF

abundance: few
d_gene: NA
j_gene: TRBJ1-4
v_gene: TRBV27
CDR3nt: TGTGCCAGCAGTTCCGGACAGCCCTCTAATGAAAAACTGTTTTTT
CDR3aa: CASSSGQPSNEKLFF

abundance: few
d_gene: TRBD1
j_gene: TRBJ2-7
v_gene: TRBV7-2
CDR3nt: TGTGCCAGCAGCTTGACAGGGCCCCTGGACGAGCAGTACTTC
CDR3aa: CASSLTGPLDEQYF

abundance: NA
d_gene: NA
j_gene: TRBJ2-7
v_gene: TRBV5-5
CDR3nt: TGTGCCAGCAGCCCCGAGCGGAGATGGATCGGGTCCTACGAGCAGTACTTC
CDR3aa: CASSPERRWIGSYEQYF

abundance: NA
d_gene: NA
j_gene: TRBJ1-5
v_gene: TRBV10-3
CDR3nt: TGTGCCATCAGTGAGTCGACTACAGGTTATCAGCCCCAGCATTTT
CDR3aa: CAISESTTGYQPQHF

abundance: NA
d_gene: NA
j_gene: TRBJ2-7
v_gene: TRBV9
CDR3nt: TGTGCCAGCAGCGCGAGGTTCACGAGCTACGAGCAGTACTTC
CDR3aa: CASSARFTSYEQYF

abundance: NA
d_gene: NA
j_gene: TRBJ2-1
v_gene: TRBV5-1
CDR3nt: TGCGCCAGCAGCTTGGGGTTTAGCGGCTCTAGCTCCTACAATGAGCAGTTCTTC
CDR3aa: CASSLGFSGSSSYNEQFF

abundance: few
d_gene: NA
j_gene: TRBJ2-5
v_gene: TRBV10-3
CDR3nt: TGTGCCATCAACAAAGGCCCGCCAAACCAAGAGACCCAGTACTTC
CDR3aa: CAINKGPPNQETQYF

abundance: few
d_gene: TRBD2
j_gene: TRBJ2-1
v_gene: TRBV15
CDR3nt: TGTGCCACCAGCAGCGGCGGGAGGCTTAGTGAGCAGTTCTTC
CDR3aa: CATSSGGRLSEQFF

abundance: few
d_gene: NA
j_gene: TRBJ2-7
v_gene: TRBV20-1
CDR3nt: TGCAGTGCTCCTCGACAGCCTAGCTCCTACGAGCAGTACTTC
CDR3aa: CSAPRQPSSYEQYF

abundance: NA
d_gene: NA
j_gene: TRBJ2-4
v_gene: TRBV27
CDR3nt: TGTGCCAGCAGGAGACTTGGGTTAGCCAAAAACATTCAGTACTTC
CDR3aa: CASRRLGLAKNIQYF

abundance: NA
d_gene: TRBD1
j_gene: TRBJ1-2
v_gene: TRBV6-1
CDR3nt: TGTGCCAGCAGTGAAGCGCTTCGGGGGACAGGAAACTATGGCTACACCTTC
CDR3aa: CASSEALRGTGNYGYTF

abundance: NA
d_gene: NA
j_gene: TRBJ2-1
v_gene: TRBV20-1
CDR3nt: TGCAGTGCTAGACTGAGGGTTGAGGGGTACAATGAGCAGTTCTTC
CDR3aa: CSARLRVEGYNEQFF

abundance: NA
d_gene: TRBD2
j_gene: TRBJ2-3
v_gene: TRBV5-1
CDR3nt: TGCGCCAGTCAGACTAGCGGGGTTGGGAGCACAGATACGCAGTATTTT
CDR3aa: CASQTSGVGSTDTQYF

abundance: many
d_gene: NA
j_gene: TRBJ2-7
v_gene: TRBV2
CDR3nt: TGTGCCAGCCAGTCCGGGACAATCTACGAGCAGTACTTC
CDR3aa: CASQSGTIYEQYF

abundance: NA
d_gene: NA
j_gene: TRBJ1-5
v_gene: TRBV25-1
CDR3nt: TGTGCCAGCAGTGATGCGGGGTATGGCAATCAGCCCCAGCATTTT
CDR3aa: CASSDAGYGNQPQHF

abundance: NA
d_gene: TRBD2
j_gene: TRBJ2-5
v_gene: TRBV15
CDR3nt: TGTGCCACGAGAACCGGGACTAGCGGGAGTGAGGAGCAGTACTTC
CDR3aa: CATRTGTSGSEEQYF

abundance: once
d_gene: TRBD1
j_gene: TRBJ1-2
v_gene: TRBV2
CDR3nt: TGTGCCAGCAGCGAGCACGACGGCGGGACAGTAGGTTACTATGGCTACACCTTC
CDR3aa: CASSEHDGGTVGYYGYTF

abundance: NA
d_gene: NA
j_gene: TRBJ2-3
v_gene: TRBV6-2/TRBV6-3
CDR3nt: TGTGCCAGCAGTTCCCTGACTAACGGGAGAGCAGATACGCAGTATTTT
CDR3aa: CASSSLTNGRADTQYF

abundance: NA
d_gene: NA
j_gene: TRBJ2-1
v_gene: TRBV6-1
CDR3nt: TGTGCCAGCAGTAACCGCGCGCACAATGAGCAGTTCTTC
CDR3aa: CASSNRAHNEQFF

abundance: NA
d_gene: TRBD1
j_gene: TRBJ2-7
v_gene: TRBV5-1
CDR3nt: TGCGCCAGCAGCACAGGAACAGGGGGTATCTACGAGCAGTACTTC
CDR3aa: CASSTGTGGIYEQYF

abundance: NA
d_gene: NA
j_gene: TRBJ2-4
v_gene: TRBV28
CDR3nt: TGTGCCAGCAGTTTTCAGGGTCACATTCAGTACTTC
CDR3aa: CASSFQGHIQYF

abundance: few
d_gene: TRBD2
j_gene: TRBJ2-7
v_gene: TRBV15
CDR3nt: TGTGCCACCAGCTTTAGCGGGGGCTCCTACGAGCAGTACTTC
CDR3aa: CATSFSGGSYEQYF

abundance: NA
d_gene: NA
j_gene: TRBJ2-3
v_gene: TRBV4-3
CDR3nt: TGCGCCAGCAGCCAAACTCCCAGGGGTCTAGCAGATACGCAGTATTTT
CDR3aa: CASSQTPRGLADTQYF

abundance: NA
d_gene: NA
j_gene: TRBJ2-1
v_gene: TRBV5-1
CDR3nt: TGCGCCAGCAGCTCGGGACTTATTGAGCAGTTCTTC
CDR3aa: CASSSGLIEQFF

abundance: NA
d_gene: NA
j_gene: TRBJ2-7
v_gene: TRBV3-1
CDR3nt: TGTGCCAGCAGCCAATTATTATCCCGGGACTCTTTTTTCTACGAGCAGTACTTC
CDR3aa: CASSQLLSRDSFFYEQYF

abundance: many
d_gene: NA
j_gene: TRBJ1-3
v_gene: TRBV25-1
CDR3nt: TGTGCCAGCAGTGAAACGGGGCCCGGAGGCTCTCGTGGAAACACCATATATTTT
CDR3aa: CASSETGPGGSRGNTIYF